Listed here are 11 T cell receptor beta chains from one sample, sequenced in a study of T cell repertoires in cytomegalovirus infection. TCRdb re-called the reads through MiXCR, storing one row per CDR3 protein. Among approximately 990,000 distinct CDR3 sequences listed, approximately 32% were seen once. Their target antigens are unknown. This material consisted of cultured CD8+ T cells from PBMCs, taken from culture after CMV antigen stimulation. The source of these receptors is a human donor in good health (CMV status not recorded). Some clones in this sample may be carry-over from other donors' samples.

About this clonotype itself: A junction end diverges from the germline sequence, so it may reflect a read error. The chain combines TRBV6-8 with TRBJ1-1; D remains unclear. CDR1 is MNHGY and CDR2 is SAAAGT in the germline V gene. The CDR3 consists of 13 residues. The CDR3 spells CVSSYSRHTEAFF. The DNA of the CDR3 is TGTGTCAGCAGTTACTCGAGGCACACTGAAGCTTTCTTT.

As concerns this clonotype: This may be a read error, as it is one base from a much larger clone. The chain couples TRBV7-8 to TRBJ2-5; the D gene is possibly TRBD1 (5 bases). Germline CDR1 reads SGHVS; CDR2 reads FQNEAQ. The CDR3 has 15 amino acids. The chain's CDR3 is CASSLGQGYQETLYF. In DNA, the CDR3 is TGTGCCAGCAGCTTAGGTCAGGGATACCAAGAGACCCTGTACTTC.

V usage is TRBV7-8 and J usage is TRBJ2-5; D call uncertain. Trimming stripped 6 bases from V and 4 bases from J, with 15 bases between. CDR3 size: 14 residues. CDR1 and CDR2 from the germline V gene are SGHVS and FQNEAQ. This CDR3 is CASRPRAIPETQYF. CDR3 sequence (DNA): TGTGCCAGCAGACCAAGGGCTATCCCAGAGACCCAGTACTTC.

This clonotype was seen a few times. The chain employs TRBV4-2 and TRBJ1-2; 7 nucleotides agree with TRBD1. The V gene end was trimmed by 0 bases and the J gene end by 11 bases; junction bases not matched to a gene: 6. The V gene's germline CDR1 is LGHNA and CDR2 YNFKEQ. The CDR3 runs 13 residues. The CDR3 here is CASSQDPVTGYTF. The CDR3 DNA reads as TGTGCCAGCAGCCAAGATCCAGTGACAGGGTACACCTTC.

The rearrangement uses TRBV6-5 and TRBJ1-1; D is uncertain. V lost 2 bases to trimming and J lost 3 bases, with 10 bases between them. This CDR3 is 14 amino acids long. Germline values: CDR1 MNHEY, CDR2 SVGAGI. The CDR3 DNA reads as TGTGCCAGCAGTTACGGGTTCGCGGACACTGAAGCTTTCTTT. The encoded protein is CASSYGFADTEAFF.

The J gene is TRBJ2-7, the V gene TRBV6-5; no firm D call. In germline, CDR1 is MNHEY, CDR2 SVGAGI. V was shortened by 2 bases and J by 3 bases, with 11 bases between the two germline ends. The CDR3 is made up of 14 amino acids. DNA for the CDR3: TGTGCCAGCAGTTACGCCAGGATCTTCTACGAGCAGTACTTC. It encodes CASSYARIFYEQYF.

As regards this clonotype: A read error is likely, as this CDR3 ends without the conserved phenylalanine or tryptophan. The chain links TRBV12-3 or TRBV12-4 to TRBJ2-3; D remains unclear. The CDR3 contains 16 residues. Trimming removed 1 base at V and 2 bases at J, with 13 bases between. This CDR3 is CASSLGFFPITDTQYS. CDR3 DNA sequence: TGTGCCAGCAGTTTAGGGTTTTTTCCCATCACAGATACGCAGTATTCT.

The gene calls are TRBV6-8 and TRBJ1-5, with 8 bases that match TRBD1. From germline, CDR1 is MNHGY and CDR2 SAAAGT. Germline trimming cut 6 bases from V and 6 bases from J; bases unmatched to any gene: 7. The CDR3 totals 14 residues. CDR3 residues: CASSPGQGIQPQHF. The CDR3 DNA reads TGTGCCAGCAGCCCCGGACAGGGCATTCAGCCCCAGCATTTT.

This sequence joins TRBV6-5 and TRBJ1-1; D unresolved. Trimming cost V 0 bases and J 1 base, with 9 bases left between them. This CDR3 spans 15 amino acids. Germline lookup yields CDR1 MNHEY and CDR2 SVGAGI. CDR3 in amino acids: CASSYSSAGNTEAFF. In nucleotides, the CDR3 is TGTGCCAGCAGTTACTCCAGTGCGGGGAACACTGAAGCTTTCTTT.

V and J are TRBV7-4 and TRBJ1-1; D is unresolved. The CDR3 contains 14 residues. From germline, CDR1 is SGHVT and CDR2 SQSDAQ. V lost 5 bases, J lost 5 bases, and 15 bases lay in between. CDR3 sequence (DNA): TGTGCCAGCAGCGAAATACTCGGGCCTACTGAAGCTTTCTTT. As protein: CASSEILGPTEAFF.

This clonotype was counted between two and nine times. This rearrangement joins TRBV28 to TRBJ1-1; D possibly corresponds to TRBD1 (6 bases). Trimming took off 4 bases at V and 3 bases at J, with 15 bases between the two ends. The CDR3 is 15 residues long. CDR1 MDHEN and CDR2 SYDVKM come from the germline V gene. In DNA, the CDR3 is TGTGCCAGCAGTTACACAGGGCATAGGGACACTGAAGCTTTCTTT. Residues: CASSYTGHRDTEAFF.